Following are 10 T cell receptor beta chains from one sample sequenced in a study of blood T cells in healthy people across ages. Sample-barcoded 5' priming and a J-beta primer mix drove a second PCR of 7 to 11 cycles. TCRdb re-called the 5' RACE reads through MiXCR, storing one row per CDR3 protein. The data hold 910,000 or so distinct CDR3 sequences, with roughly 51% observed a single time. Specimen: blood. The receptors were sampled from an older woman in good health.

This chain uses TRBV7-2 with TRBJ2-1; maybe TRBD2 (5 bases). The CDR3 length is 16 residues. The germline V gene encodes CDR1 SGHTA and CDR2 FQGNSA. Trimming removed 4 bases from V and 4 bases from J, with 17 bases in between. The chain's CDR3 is CASSSTSWVGYNEQFF. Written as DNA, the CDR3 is TGTGCCAGCAGCTCCACTAGTTGGGTAGGGTACAATGAGCAGTTCTTC.

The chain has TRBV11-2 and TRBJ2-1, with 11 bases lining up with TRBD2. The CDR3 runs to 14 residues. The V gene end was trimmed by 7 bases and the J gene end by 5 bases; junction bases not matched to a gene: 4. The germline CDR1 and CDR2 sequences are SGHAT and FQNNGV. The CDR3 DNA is TGTGCCAGCATACTAGCGGGGGAAAACAATGAGCAGTTCTTC. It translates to CASILAGENNEQFF.

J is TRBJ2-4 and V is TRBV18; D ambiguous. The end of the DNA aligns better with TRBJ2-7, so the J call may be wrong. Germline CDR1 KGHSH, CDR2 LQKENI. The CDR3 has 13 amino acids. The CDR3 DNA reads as TGTGCCAGCTCGAATAGTGAGAGCTACGAGCAGTACTTC. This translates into CASSNSESYEQYF.

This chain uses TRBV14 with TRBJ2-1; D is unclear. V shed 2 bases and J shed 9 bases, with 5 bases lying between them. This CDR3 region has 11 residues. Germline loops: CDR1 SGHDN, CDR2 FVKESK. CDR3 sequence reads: CASSQYVEQFF. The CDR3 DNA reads TGTGCCAGCAGCCAATATGTTGAGCAGTTCTTC.

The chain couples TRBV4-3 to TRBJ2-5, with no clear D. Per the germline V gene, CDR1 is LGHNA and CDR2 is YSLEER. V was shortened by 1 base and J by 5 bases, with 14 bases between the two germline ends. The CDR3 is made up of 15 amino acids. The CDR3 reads CASSQGLHLRETQYF. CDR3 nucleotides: TGCGCCAGCAGCCAAGGGCTCCACCTCAGGGAGACCCAGTACTTC.

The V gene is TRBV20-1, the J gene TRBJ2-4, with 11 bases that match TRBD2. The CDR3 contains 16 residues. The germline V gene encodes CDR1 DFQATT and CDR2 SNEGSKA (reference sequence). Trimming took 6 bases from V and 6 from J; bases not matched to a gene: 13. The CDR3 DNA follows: TGCAGTGCCTACCCGTGGACTAGCGGGCCGTTAAACATTCAGTACTTC. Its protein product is CSAYPWTSGPLNIQYF.

CDR3 coding DNA: TGCGCCAGCACCACGGGAGGGGCGGACGAGCAGTACTTC. Its protein is CASTTGGADEQYF. The J gene is TRBJ2-5, the V gene TRBV5-1; 8 bases fit TRBD2. The J call is in doubt because the DNA end fits TRBJ2-7 better. The germline gives CDR1 SGHRS, CDR2 YFSETQ. There are 13 residues in the CDR3.

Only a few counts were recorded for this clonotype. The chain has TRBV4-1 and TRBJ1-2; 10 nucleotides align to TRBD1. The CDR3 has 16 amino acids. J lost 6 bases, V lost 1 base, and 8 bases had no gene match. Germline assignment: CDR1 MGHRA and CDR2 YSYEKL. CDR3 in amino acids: CASSQGQGTGVHGYTF. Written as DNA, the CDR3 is TGCGCCAGCAGCCAAGGGCAAGGGACAGGGGTCCATGGCTACACCTTC.

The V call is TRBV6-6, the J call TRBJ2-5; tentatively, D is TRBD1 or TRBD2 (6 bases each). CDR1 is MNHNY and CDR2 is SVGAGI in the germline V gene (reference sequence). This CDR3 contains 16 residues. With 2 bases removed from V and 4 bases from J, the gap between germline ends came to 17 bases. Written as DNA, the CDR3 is TGTGCCAGCAGTTACAGGGGGGAGGTAATAATAGAGACCCAGTACTTC. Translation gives CASSYRGEVIIETQYF.

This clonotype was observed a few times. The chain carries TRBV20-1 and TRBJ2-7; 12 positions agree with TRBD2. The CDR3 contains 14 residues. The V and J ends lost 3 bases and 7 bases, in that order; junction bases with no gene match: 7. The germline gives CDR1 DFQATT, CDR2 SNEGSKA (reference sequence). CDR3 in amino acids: CSARRTSGIDEQYF. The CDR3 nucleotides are TGCAGTGCTAGGAGGACTAGCGGGATAGATGAGCAGTACTTC.